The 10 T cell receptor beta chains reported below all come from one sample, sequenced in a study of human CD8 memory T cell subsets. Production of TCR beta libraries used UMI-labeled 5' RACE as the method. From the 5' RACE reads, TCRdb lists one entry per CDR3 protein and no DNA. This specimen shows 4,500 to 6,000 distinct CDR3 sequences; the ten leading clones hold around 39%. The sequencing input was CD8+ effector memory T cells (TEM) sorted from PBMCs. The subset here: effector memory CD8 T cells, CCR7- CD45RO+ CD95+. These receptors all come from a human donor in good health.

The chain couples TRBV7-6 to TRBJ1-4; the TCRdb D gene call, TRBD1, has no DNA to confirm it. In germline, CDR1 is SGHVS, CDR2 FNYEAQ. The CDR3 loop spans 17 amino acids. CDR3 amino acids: CASSPGTVLSTNEKLFF.

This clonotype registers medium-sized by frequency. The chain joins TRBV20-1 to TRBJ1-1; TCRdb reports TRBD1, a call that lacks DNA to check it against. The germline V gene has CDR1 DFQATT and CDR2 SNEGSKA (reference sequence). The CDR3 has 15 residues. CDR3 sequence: CSAILNRVMDTEAFF.

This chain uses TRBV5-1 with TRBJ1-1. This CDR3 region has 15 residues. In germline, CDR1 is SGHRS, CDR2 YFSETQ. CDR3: CASSLFDVGGTEAFF.

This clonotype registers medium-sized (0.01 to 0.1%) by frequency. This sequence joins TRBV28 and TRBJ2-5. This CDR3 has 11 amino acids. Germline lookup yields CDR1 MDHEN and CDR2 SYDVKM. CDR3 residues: CASSLMETQYF. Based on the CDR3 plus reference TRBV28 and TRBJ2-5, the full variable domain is DVKVTQSSRYLVKRTGEKVFLECVQDMDHENMFWYRQDPGLGLRLIYFSYDVKMKEKGDIPEGYSVSREKKERFSLILESASTNQTSMYLCASSLMETQYFGPGTRLLVL.

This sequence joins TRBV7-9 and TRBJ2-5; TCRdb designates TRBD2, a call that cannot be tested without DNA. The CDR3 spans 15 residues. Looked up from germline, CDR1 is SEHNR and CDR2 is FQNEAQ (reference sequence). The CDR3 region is CASSPSGGVGETQYF.

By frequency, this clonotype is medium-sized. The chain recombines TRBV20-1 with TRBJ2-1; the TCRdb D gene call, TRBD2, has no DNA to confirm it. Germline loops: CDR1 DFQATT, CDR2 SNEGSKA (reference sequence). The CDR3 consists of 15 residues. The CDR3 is CSADGLAPSYNEQFF.

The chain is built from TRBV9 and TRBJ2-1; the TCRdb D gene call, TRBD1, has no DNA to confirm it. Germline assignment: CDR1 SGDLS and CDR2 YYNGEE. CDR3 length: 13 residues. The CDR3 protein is CASSPPQGNEQFF.

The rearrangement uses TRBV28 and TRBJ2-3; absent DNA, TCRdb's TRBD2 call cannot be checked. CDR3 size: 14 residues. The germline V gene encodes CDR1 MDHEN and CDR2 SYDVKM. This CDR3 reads CASSLLGPTDTQYF.

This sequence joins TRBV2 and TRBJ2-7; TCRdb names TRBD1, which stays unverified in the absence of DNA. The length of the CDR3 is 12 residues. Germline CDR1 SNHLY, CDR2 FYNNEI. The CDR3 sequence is CASRGVSYEQYF.

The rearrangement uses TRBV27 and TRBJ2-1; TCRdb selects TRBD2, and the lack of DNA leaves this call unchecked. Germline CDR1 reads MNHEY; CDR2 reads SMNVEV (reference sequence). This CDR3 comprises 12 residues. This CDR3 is CASSSTSVEQFF.